The clone carrying this TCR beta chain was counted once. The sample is drawn from a study of blood T cell repertoires in COVID-19. As for the study in general: PBMCs, B-cell-depleted T cells, or T cells were the source of the cDNA or gDNA that made up the material.

The data were produced by immunoSEQ multiplex PCR, yet TCRdb's version contains in-frame clones alone and is incomplete. This sample has 150,000 to 180,000 clones, with around 84% found just once. The V end lost 2 bases, the J end lost 0 bases, and 20 bases lay between the germline ends. The CDR3 loop spans 18 amino acids. The germline gives CDR1 GTSNPN, CDR2 SVGIG (reference sequence). Sequencing used peripheral blood. The TCR originated in a man older than 75 with acute or convalescent COVID-19. The chain couples TRBV30 to TRBJ1-3; D is unresolved. DNA for the CDR3: TGTGCCTGGAGTCCCGGCCCACTGACTGAAAACTCTGGAAACACCATATATTTT. This encodes CAWSPGPLTENSGNTIYF.